This T cell receptor (beta chain) comes out of a study of blood T cell repertoires in COVID-19. Whole-study context: T cells, B-cell-depleted T cells, or PBMCs provided the cDNA or gDNA that served as material.

The length of the CDR3 is 14 residues. V gave up 6 bases and J gave up 4 bases, with 15 bases separating them. Germline V gene lookup returns CDR1 SGHTA and CDR2 FQGTGA. In the study's own analysis: It was from reference gene primer amplification that nucleated cell counts were estimated. Assay used: immunoSEQ multiplex PCR; TCRdb lists only in-frame clones, some missing. The D gene and trimming were derived from the DNA, and the V and J assignments and clone size from that table. In the table there are about 180,000 clones, 85% to 90% of which are singletons. The chain is built from TRBV7-3 and TRBJ2-5; D perhaps matches TRBD2 (5 bases). The receptor's source is a man aged 60-69 years with COVID-19, enrolled during active disease. The specimen sequenced was peripheral blood. The CDR3 spells CASRPDSQRETQYF. The CDR3 DNA is TGTGCCAGCAGGCCGGACTCCCAACGAGAGACCCAGTACTTC. Supplemented by reference TRBV7-3 and TRBJ2-5, the full variable domain reads GAGVSQTPSNKVTEKGKYVELRCDPISGHTALYWYRQSLGQGPEFLIYFQGTGAADDSGLPNDRFFAVRPEGSVSTLKIQRTERGDSAVYLCASRPDSQRETQYFGPGTRLLVL.